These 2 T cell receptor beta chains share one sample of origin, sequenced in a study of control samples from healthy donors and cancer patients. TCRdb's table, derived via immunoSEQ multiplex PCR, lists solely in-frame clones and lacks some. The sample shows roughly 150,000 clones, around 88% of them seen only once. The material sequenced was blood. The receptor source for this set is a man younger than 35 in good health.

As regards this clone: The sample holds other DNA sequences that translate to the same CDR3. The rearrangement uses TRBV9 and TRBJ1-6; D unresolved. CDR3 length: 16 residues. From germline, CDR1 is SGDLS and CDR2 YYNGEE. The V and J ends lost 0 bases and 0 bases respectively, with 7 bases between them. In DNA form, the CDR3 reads TGTGCCAGCAGCGTAGGACCGAGCTCCTATAATTCACCCCTCCACTTT. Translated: CASSVGPSSYNSPLHF.

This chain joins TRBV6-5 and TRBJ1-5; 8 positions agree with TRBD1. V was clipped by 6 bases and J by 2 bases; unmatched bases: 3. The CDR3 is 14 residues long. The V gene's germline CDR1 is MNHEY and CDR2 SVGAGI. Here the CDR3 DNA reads TGTGCCAGCAGGACGGACAGGGGCAATCAGCCCCAGCATTTT. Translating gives CASRTDRGNQPQHF.